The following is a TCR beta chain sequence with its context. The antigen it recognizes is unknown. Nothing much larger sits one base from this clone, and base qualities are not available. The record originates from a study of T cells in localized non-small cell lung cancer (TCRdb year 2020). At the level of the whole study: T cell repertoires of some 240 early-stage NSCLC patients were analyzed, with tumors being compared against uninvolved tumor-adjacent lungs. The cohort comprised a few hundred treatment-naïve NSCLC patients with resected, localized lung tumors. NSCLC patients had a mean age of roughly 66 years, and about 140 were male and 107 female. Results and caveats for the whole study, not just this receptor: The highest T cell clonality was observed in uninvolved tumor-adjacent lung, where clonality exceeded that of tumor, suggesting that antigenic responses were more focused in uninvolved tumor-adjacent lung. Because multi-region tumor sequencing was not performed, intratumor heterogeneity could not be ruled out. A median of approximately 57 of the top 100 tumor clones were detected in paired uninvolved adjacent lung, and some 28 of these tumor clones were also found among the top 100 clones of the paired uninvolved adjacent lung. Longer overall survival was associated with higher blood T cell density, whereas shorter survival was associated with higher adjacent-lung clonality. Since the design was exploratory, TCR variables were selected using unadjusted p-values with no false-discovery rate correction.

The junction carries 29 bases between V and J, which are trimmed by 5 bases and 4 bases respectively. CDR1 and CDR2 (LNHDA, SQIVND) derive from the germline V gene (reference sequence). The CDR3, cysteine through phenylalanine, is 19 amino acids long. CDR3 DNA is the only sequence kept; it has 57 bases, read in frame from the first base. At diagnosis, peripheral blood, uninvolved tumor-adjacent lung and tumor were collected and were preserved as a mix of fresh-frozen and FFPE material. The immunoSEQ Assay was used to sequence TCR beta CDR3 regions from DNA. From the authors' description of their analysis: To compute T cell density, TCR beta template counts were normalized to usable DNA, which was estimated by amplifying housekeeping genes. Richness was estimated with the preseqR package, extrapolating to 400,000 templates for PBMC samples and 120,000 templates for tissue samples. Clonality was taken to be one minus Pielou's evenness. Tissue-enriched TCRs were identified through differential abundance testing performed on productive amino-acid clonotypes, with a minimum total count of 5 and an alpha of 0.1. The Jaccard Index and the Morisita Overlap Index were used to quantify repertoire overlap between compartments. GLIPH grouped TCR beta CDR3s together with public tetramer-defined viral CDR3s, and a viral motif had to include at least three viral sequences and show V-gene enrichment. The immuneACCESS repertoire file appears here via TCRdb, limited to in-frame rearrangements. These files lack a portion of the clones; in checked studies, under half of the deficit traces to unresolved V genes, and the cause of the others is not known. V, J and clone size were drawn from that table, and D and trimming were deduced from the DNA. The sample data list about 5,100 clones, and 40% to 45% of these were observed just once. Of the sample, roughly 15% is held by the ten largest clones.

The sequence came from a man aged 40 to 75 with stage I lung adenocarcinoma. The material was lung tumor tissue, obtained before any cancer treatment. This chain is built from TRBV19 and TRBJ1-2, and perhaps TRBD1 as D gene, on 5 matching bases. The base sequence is TGTGCCAGTAGTGACACGCCGGTGGGGACTAAAGTGGGTTTCTATGGCTACACCTTC. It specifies CASSDTPVGTKVGFYGYTF.